This T cell receptor (beta chain) was sequenced for a study of cytomegalovirus exposure and HLA in healthy donors. Use of 60 Vbeta and 13 Jbeta primers characterized the PCR. The data were produced by immunoSEQ multiplex PCR, yet TCRdb's version contains in-frame clones alone and is incomplete. The sample has around 61,000 clones; about 90% are singletons. Germline V gene lookup returns CDR1 SEHNR and CDR2 FQNEAQ (reference sequence). The CDR3 extends over 14 amino acids. V lost 2 bases to trimming and J lost 7 bases, with 14 bases between them. This sequence joins TRBV7-9 and TRBJ1-2, with D possibly being TRBD1 (5 bases). The sequencing input was PBMCs. This clonotype originated in a man in his thirties or forties in good health and CMV-seropositive. The CDR3 region is CASSLSRGGSGYTF. DNA for the CDR3: TGTGCCAGCAGCTTAAGTCGCGGGGGGAGTGGCTACACCTTC. The whole variable domain, filled in from reference TRBV7-9 and TRBJ1-2, reads DTGVSQNPRHKITKRGQNVTFRCDPISEHNRLYWYRQTLGQGPEFLTYFQNEAQLEKSRLLSDRFSAERPKGSFSTLEIQRTEQGDSAMYLCASSLSRGGSGYTFGSGTRLTVV.